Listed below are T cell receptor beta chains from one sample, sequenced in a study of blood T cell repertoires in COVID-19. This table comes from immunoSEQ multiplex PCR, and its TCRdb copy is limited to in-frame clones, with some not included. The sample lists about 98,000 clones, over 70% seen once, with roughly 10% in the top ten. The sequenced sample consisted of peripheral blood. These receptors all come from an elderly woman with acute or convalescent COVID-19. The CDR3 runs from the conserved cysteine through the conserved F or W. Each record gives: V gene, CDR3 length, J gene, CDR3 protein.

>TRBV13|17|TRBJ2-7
CASSSTRLVSGRYEQYF
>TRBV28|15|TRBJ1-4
CASSPSGATNEKLFF
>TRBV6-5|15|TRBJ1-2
CASSRERTGGWGYTF
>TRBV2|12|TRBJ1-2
CASSDQIYGYTF
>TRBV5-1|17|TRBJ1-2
CASSVSGSGRLGYGYTF
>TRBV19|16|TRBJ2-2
CASSIDTSLITGELFF
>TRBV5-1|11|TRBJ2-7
CASSVGTQQYF
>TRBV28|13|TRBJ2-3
CASRGRGTDTQYF
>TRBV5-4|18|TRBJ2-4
CASSLTSGGAGAKNIQYF
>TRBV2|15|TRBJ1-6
CASSAGTPHNSPLHF
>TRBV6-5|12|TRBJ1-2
CASSLQGGGYTF
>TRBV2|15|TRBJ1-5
CASSEMGRPNQPQHF
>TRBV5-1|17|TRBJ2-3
CASSLATRGASTDTQYF
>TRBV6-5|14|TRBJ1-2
CASSNGFSNYGYTF
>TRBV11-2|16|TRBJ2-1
CASSPPASGGAGEQFF
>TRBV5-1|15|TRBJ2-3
CASSLGGGGPDTQYF
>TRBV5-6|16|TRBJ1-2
CASSFRKRGASYGYTF
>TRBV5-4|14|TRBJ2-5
CASSSGLAGGTQYF
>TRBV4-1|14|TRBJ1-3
CASSQAPVGNTIYF
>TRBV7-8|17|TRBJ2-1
CASSLWQLRGQYNEQFF
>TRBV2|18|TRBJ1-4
CASSENPPRGQTNEKLFF
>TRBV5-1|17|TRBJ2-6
CASSLVGGSSGANVLTF
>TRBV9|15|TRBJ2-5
CASSPAGLAQETQYF
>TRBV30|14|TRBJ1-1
CAWKPGAGGTEAFF
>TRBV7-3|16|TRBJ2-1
CASSAEGTSKYNEQFF
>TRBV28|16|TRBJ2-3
CASSLEGGVSTDTQYF
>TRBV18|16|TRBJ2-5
CASSSEQEGGRGTQYF
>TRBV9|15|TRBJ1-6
CASSAGATQNSPLHF
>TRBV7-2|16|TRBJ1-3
CASSPPTGGGGNTIYF
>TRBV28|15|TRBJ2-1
CASSLGQGWGNEQFF
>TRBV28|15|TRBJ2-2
CASLTGSANTGELFF
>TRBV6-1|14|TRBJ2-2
CASSEDRGRGELFF
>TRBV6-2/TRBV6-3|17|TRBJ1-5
CASSQWTGGYSNQPQHF
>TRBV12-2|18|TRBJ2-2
CASRLGRGSGDATGELFF
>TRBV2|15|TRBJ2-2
CASRINPTATGELFF
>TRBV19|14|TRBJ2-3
CASSKGDRTDTQYF
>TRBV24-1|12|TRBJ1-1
CATSDVTGEAFF
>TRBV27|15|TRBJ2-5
CASFSAAGGGETQYF
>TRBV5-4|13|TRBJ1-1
CASSLFRGGEAFF
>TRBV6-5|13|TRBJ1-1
CASRLQENTEAFF
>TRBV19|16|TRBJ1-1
CASSIDPGRAGTEAFF
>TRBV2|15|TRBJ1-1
CASSEARGRNGEAFF
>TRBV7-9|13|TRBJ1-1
CASSYFGTPEAFF
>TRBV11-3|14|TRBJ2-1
CASSLEHRFHEQFF
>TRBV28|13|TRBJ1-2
CASRPTGQGGYTF
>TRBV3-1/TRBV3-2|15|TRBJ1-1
CASSQIRSLNTEAFF
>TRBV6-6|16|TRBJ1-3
CASSESRGRLGNTIYF
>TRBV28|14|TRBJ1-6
CASSLTSGGSPLHF
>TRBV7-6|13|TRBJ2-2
CASSFQGSGELFF
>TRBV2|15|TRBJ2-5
CASSAGTGGRETQYF
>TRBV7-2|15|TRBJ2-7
CASSETSGGYYEQYF
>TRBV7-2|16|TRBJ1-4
CASSSHIDRAIEKLFF
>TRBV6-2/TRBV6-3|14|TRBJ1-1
CASSVNRGQGEAFF
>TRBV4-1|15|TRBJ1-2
CASSQLDRGSYGYTF